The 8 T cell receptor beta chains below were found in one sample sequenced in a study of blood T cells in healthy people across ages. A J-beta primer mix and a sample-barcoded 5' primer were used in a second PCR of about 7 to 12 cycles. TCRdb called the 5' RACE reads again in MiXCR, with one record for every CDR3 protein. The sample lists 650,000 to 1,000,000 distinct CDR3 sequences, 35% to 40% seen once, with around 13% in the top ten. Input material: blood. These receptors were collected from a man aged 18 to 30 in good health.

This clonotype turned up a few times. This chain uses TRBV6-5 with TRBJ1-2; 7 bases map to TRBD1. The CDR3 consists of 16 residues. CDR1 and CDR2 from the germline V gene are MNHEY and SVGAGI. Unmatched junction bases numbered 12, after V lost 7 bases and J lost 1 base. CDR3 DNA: TGTGCCAGCAAAAGACAGGGAGGCCCCTTTAACTATGGCTACACCTTC. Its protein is CASKRQGGPFNYGYTF.

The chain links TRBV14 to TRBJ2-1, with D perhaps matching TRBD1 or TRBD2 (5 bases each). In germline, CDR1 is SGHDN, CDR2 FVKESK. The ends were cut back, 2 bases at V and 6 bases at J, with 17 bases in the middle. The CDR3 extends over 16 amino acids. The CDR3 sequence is CASSQSGRRSLNEQFF. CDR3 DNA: TGTGCCAGCAGCCAATCGGGGCGGAGGTCCCTCAATGAGCAGTTCTTC. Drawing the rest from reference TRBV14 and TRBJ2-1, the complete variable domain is EAGVTQFPSHSVIEKGQTVTLRCDPISGHDNLYWYRRVMGKEIKFLLHFVKESKQDESGMPNNRFLAERTGGTYSTLKVQPAELEDSGVYFCASSQSGRRSLNEQFFGPGTRLTVL.

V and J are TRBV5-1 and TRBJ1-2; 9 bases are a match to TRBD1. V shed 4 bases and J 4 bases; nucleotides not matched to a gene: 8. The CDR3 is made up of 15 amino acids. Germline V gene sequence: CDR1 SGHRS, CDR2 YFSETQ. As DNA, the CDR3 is TGCGCCAGCAGCAAGGACAGGGGCCGCATCTATGGCTACACCTTC. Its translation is CASSKDRGRIYGYTF.

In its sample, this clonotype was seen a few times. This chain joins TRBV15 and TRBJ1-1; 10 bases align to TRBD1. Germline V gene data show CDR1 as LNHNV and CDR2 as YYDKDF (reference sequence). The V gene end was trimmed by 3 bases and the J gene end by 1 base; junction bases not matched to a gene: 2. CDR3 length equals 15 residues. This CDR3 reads CATSRRDRGNTEAFF. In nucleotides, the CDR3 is TGTGCCACCAGCAGGAGGGACAGGGGGAACACTGAAGCTTTCTTT.

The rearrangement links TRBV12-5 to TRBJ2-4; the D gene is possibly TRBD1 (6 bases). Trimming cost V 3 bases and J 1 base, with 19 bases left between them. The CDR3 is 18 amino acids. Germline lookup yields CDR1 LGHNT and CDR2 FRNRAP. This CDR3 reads CASGFGPKAGDAKNIQYF. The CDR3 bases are TGTGCTAGTGGTTTTGGCCCCAAGGCAGGGGATGCCAAAAACATTCAGTACTTC.

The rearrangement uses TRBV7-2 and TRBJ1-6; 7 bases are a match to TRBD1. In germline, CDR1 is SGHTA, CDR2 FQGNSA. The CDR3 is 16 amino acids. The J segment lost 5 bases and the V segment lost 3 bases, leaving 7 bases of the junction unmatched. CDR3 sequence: CASSFDWDRDNSPLHF. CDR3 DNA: TGTGCCAGCAGCTTTGATTGGGACAGAGATAATTCACCCCTCCACTTT.

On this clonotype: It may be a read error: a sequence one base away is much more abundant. CDR3 bases: TGCAGTGCTAGAGATCCGCGGGGGGGGGGAATCCGGAATGAGCAGTTCTTC. Translation: CSARDPRGGGIRNEQFF. V and J are TRBV20-1 and TRBJ2-1, with 9 positions matching TRBD2. After removal of 0 bases from V and 7 bases from J, the junction contained 13 bases not matched to a gene. The CDR3 has 17 residues. Per germline, CDR1 DFQATT and CDR2 SNEGSKA (reference sequence).

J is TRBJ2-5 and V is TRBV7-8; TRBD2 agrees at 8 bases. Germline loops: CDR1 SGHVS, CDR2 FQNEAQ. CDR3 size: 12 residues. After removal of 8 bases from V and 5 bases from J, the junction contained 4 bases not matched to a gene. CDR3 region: CASSGGVETQYF. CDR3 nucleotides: TGTGCCAGCTCGGGGGGGGTTGAGACCCAGTACTTC.